This T cell receptor (beta chain) was sequenced for a study of T cell responses to AZD1222 COVID-19 vaccine. Study-level results: Females outnumbered males among donors, who were mostly white British; clonal diversity was possibly underestimated.

Deletions cut 3 bases from V and 1 base from J, with 6 bases between. CDR1 and CDR2 (germline): LNHDA, SQIVND (reference sequence). The CDR3 length is 13 residues. Profiling relied on immunoSEQ multiplex PCR, and the TCRdb table lists in-frame clones only, not all of them. The table lists approximately 56,000 clones, approximately 83% of them singletons. With regard to this clone: No antigen is known for it.

The chain has TRBV19 and TRBJ2-5; D is unresolved. The sample here was peripheral blood, taken on day 0 of AZD1222 vaccination. The clonotype was recovered from an adult in good health. The CDR3 region has the DNA TGTGCCAGTAGTATGAACAGCCAAGAGACCCAGTACTTC. As protein: CASSMNSQETQYF.